Listed below are T cell receptor beta chains from one sample, sequenced in a study of identical twins. TCRdb itself ran the 5' RACE reads through MiXCR, one entry per CDR3 protein. The table has hundreds of thousands of distinct CDR3 sequences, roughly 6% seen once. The sample taken for sequencing was naive T cells sorted from blood. These TCRs come from a man aged 18 to 35 in good health. Each CDR3 is given without its conserved first and last residue. Fields, in order: V gene, CDR3 length, J gene, CDR3 protein.

>TRBV9|12|TRBJ2-3
ASSVGRGTDTQY
>TRBV5-5|13|TRBJ2-3
ASRSDRASTDTQY
>TRBV7-6|11|TRBJ2-3
ASSPPGSDTQY
>TRBV6-2/TRBV6-3|9|TRBJ2-1
ASTLGGEQS
>TRBV28|13|TRBJ2-1
ASSEGQGVHNEQF
>TRBV7-9|11|TRBJ2-2
ASSVTAPGELF
>TRBV11-2|15|TRBJ1-5
ASSIGDRGQSNQPQH
>TRBV12-3/TRBV12-4|15|TRBJ2-5
ASSSYLGTSGGETQY
>TRBV12-3/TRBV12-4|13|TRBJ1-1
ASSLANSGATEAF
>TRBV11-3|15|TRBJ2-7
ASSLDPGPRAPYEQY
>TRBV6-1|13|TRBJ2-2
ASRAGGERAGELF
>TRBV5-1|13|TRBJ2-1
ASSEWGISINEQF
>TRBV28|13|TRBJ2-1
ASSPLETTYNEQF
>TRBV20-1|10|TRBJ2-1
SARGVRNEQF
>TRBV11-2|16|TRBJ2-1
ASSLDRGTSGTRNEQF
>TRBV2|14|TRBJ2-1
ASKQGGGLRMHEQF
>TRBV7-2|13|TRBJ2-7
ASSQGQATSYEQY
>TRBV20-1|13|TRBJ2-1
SAKTGLIPNNEQF
>TRBV15|13|TRBJ1-5
ATSRGDREDQPQH
>TRBV20-1|10|TRBJ2-5
SARVTKETQY
>TRBV20-1|11|TRBJ2-1
SATESSYNEQF
>TRBV27|11|TRBJ2-7
ASSFVGGNEQY
>TRBV2|13|TRBJ1-3
ASNRDTLSGNTIY
>TRBV15|13|TRBJ1-1
ATSRRGSLNTEAF
>TRBV6-1|13|TRBJ2-2
ASSEAGTLTGELF
>TRBV7-8|16|TRBJ1-5
ASSTEIIGGVYNQPQH
>TRBV12-3/TRBV12-4|14|TRBJ2-1
ASRWPGGLRNNEQF
>TRBV25-1|11|TRBJ1-2
ASSQGNNYGYT
>TRBV15|12|TRBJ2-7
ATSRVGGGGEQY
>TRBV6-4|13|TRBJ2-3
ASSDASGSADTQY
>TRBV12-3/TRBV12-4|13|TRBJ1-1
ASSLAPTGSTEAF
>TRBV12-3/TRBV12-4|13|TRBJ2-5
ASSSQWGWEETQY
>TRBV4-3|16|TRBJ2-3
ASSYTRPGTGVTDTQY
>TRBV7-9|12|TRBJ2-4
ASSGATGVNIQY
>TRBV7-9|13|TRBJ2-1
ASSSGPGQVNEQF
>TRBV29-1|10|TRBJ1-4
SVSSDSEKLF
>TRBV25-1|13|TRBJ1-5
ASSESSGSHQPQH
>TRBV10-2|13|TRBJ2-3
ASRETGALTDTQY
>TRBV20-1|9|TRBJ2-3
SAGAADTQY
>TRBV6-4|14|TRBJ1-5
ASPSAVEYSNQPQH
>TRBV3-1|11|TRBJ2-3
ASSQDRRGSQY
>TRBV9|15|TRBJ2-3
ASSPITSGSPFDTQY
>TRBV20-1|15|TRBJ2-5
SARVEREAHYQETQY
>TRBV28|14|TRBJ1-1
ASSLLWGSGNTEAF
>TRBV4-1|12|TRBJ2-5
ASRNSGSKETQY
>TRBV6-5|14|TRBJ2-7
ASSWTSGRASREQY
>TRBV20-1|11|TRBJ1-4
SASDVDNEKLF
>TRBV12-3/TRBV12-4|16|TRBJ1-5
ASSLGSGRVQLGQPQH
>TRBV6-5|13|TRBJ1-4
ASSYSGQMPEKLF
>TRBV20-1|12|TRBJ1-5
SARDRGSNQPQH
>TRBV2|15|TRBJ2-2
ASRAGTVLANTGELF
>TRBV5-1|12|TRBJ2-4
ASSTETGSNIQY
>TRBV4-1|11|TRBJ2-3
ASSLMMADTQY